This entry is about one T cell receptor (beta chain). This entry is derived from a study of PD-L1 blockade in urothelial cancer. Study at large: Each blood sample yielded a median of about 130,000 T cells.

The protocol was immunoSEQ multiplex PCR, while the TCRdb copy is restricted to in-frame clones and leaves out a portion. Among tens of thousands of clones listed, around 81% were seen once. Time point: pretreatment peripheral blood. V shed 1 base and J shed 4 bases, with 16 bases lying between them. Per germline, CDR1 SGHVS and CDR2 FQNEAQ. There are 16 residues in the CDR3. The sequencing here drew on PBMCs, taken around atezolizumab (anti-PD-L1) treatment. The receptor was isolated from a man aged 60-69 years with urothelial cancer. The rearrangement joins TRBV7-8 to TRBJ1-2, with D unresolved. The CDR3 DNA is TGTGCCAGCAGCTTAGTCGACCCCTCGGCGGGCTATGGCTACACCTTC. This gives the protein CASSLVDPSAGYGYTF.